The rows below give T cell receptor beta chains drawn from one sample of a study of OX40 agonist ivuxolimab in advanced cancers. Only in-frame clones appear in the TCRdb table, and some are missing; sequencing was by immunoSEQ multiplex PCR. The table records 45,000 to 65,000 clones, 75% to 90% of them present only once. The sample consisted of CD4+ or CD8+ T cells sorted from blood, taken in a trial of the OX40 agonist ivuxolimab. These receptors were collected from an adult with an advanced solid tumor such as melanoma, head and neck, liver or kidney cancer. Each CDR3 is given with its conserved first and last residue. Fields, in order: clone size, D gene, J gene, V gene, CDR3 DNA, CDR3 protein. The D gene is left open where the match is weak. A row's size may be missing; if present it is once, few, many or a size class.

size: NA
D: NA
J: TRBJ2-2
V: TRBV18
DNA: TGTGCCAGCTCACCCGCAGGGAACACCGGGGAGCTGTTTTTT
CDR3: CASSPAGNTGELFF

size: NA
D: TRBD1
J: TRBJ2-5
V: TRBV28
DNA: TGTGCCAGCACCCCTGGACAGGGCTTCCGGGAGACCCAGTACTTC
CDR3: CASTPGQGFRETQYF

size: NA
D: NA
J: TRBJ1-1
V: TRBV18
DNA: TGTGCCAGCTCACCACGTGAGGGAGGCACTGAAGCTTTCTTT
CDR3: CASSPREGGTEAFF

size: NA
D: NA
J: TRBJ2-5
V: TRBV5-6
DNA: TGTGCCAGCAGCTTCCGTCTTGGGACCCAGTACTTC
CDR3: CASSFRLGTQYF

size: NA
D: NA
J: TRBJ2-7
V: TRBV29-1
DNA: TGCAGCGTGAGGGCCTCCGGAGCGTACGAGCAGTACTTC
CDR3: CSVRASGAYEQYF

size: NA
D: TRBD1
J: TRBJ1-1
V: TRBV27
DNA: TGTGCCAGCAGAAGCAGGGGGAGAACTGAAGCTTTCTTT
CDR3: CASRSRGRTEAFF

size: once
D: NA
J: TRBJ2-5
V: TRBV28
DNA: TGTGCCAGCAGCCAAACGGCTCTGACCCAGTACTTC
CDR3: CASSQTALTQYF

size: NA
D: TRBD1
J: TRBJ1-6
V: TRBV11-2
DNA: TGTGCCAGCAGCTTAAGGGGGGACAGGGGGCATAATTCACCCCTCCACTTT
CDR3: CASSLRGDRGHNSPLHF

size: NA
D: NA
J: TRBJ2-7
V: TRBV6-1
DNA: TGTGCCAGCAGTGACGGGGGTAGGTTATACGAGCAGTACTTC
CDR3: CASSDGGRLYEQYF

size: NA
D: NA
J: TRBJ1-1
V: TRBV7-9
DNA: TGTGCCAGCAGCTTAGAGGCAACTGAAGCTTTCTTT
CDR3: CASSLEATEAFF

size: NA
D: NA
J: TRBJ1-4
V: TRBV5-4
DNA: TGTGCCAGCAGCCAGGGGCCCTCAACTAATGAAAAACTGTTTTTT
CDR3: CASSQGPSTNEKLFF

size: NA
D: NA
J: TRBJ1-3
V: TRBV6-5
DNA: TGTGCCAGCAGTTACTCGTGGACAGCCGGAAACACCATATATTTT
CDR3: CASSYSWTAGNTIYF

size: NA
D: NA
J: TRBJ2-3
V: TRBV19
DNA: TGTGCCAGTACCAAAGGGAATCCAGGAGATACGCAGTATTTT
CDR3: CASTKGNPGDTQYF

size: NA
D: NA
J: TRBJ2-4
V: TRBV6-6
DNA: TGTGCCAGCACTTCTGGGGGGGGCTTTGACATTCAGTACTTC
CDR3: CASTSGGGFDIQYF

size: NA
D: NA
J: TRBJ1-4
V: TRBV28
DNA: TGTGCCAGCAGTGGGGGGACACCGAGGGGGCTGTTTTTT
CDR3: CASSGGTPRGLFF

size: NA
D: NA
J: TRBJ1-5
V: TRBV19
DNA: TGTGCCAGTAGTATAAAATTAGATAGCAATCAGCCCCAGCATTTT
CDR3: CASSIKLDSNQPQHF

size: NA
D: NA
J: TRBJ2-1
V: TRBV18
DNA: TGTGCCAGCTCATTGATCTACACCATCTACGGTTACAATGAGCAGTTCTTC
CDR3: CASSLIYTIYGYNEQFF

size: NA
D: NA
J: TRBJ1-2
V: TRBV6-1
DNA: TGTGCCAGCAGTCCGATTAACTATGGCTACACCTTC
CDR3: CASSPINYGYTF

size: NA
D: NA
J: TRBJ1-6
V: TRBV7-3
DNA: TGTGCCAGCAGCTCCGAAGTGAATTCACCCCTCCACTTT
CDR3: CASSSEVNSPLHF

size: NA
D: TRBD2
J: TRBJ2-2
V: TRBV6-4
DNA: TGTGCCAGCAGTACTAGCGGGGCGAACACCGGGGAGCTGTTTTTT
CDR3: CASSTSGANTGELFF

size: NA
D: NA
J: TRBJ2-3
V: TRBV7-2
DNA: TGTGCCAGCAGCACGCCAGGAGTTGCTACGCAGTATTTT
CDR3: CASSTPGVATQYF

size: NA
D: NA
J: TRBJ2-3
V: TRBV9
DNA: TGTGCCAGCAGCGTGCAGGGGGGAGGCACAGATACGCAGTATTTT
CDR3: CASSVQGGGTDTQYF